The clone carrying this T cell receptor (beta chain) came up a few times. The antigen is undetermined. The CDR3 contains 16 residues. Germline values: CDR1 SGHTA, CDR2 FQGNSA. V lost 5 bases, J lost 5 bases, and 19 bases lay in between. Expressed TCRB transcripts got sequenced, as all isolated RNA was reverse transcribed. Some clones are missing from TCRdb's copy, which holds only in-frame ones; the method was immunoSEQ multiplex PCR. The sample lists 620,000 or so clones; around 16% were seen once. The entry originates in a study of beta chain features in type 1 diabetes. Points from the study as a whole: A pattern of fewer insertions and more deletions at VDJ junctions was seen in type 1 diabetes patients. There was a moderate but significant shortening of TCRB CDR3s in all four CD4+ subsets of Type 1 diabetes patients.

Via the markers CD45RO/CCR7/CD25/CD127/CD95/CD27, stem cell-like memory, regulatory, central memory and naive CD4+ cells were sorted. The sequenced sample was naive CD4+ T cells from blood. The rearrangement joins TRBV7-2 to TRBJ2-1, with D perhaps matching TRBD1 (5 bases). The receptor was derived from a young man in good health. Here the CDR3 DNA reads TGTGCCAGCAGCCCAACCTGGGGCAGTTCTCACAATGAGCAGTTCTTC. As protein: CASSPTWGSSHNEQFF.